The 14 T cell receptor beta chains below were found in one sample sequenced in a study of blood T cells in healthy people across ages. Next came a second PCR, run for about 7 to 12 cycles, which used a sample-barcoded 5' primer along with a J-beta primer mix. TCRdb recomputed calls from the 5' RACE reads with MiXCR, one row per CDR3 protein. The top ten clones hold approximately 2.1% of a sample with 1.5 million to 2 million distinct CDR3 sequences, 40% to 55% of them seen once. Sequenced: blood. These receptor sequences come from a woman in her forties in good health.

This sequence joins TRBV20-1 and TRBJ2-1; no clear D. V lost 0 bases, J lost 10 bases, and 10 bases lay in between. Germline values: CDR1 DFQATT, CDR2 SNEGSKA (reference sequence). CDR3 size: 12 residues. CDR3 nucleotide sequence: TGCAGTGCTAGAGACCTTTGGCGGGAGCAGTTCTTC. This translates into CSARDLWREQFF.

On this clonotype itself: Being one base from a much bigger clone, this may be a read error. The chain uses TRBV2 and TRBJ2-7; TRBD2 matches 8 bases. CDR1 SNHLY and CDR2 FYNNEI come from the germline V gene. The trim removed 7 bases at V and 0 bases at J, leaving 8 bases unmatched. The CDR3 loop spans 15 amino acids. The CDR3 sequence: CASTSGGTSSYEQYF. CDR3 nucleotide sequence: TGTGCCAGCACGAGCGGGGGTACGAGCTCCTACGAGCAGTACTTC. Drawing the rest from reference TRBV2 and TRBJ2-7, the complete variable domain is EPEVTQTPSHQVTQMGQEVILRCVPISNHLYFYWYRQILGQKVEFLVSFYNNEISEKSEIFDDQFSVERPDGSNFTLKIRSTKLEDSAMYFCASTSGGTSSYEQYFGPGTRLTVT.

The chain carries TRBV11-2 and TRBJ2-1; TRBD2 agrees at 7 bases. Trimming at V came to 5 bases and at J to 4 bases, leaving 11 bases not matched to a gene. Germline V gives CDR1 SGHAT, CDR2 FQNNGV. The CDR3 is 16 residues long. CDR3 loop: CASSPRIAGSYNEQFF. CDR3 nucleotide sequence: TGTGCCAGCAGCCCCCGAATAGCGGGTTCTTACAATGAGCAGTTCTTC.

The J gene is TRBJ2-1, the V gene TRBV20-1; 7 positions agree with TRBD2. Germline V gene data show CDR1 as DFQATT and CDR2 as SNEGSKA (reference sequence). V lost 5 bases to trimming and J lost 7 bases; unmatched junction nucleotides: 8. The CDR3 length is 13 residues. CDR3 bases: TGCAGTGCTGCCCAAGCGGGGAGAAATGAGCAGTTCTTC. This sequence encodes CSAAQAGRNEQFF.

The V call is TRBV7-6, the J call TRBJ2-1, with D perhaps TRBD1 (6 bases). Looked up from germline, CDR1 is SGHVS and CDR2 is FNYEAQ. The length of the CDR3 is 16 residues. V dropped 2 bases and J dropped 4 bases, with 15 bases sitting between them. This CDR3 is CASSLLGANAYNEQFF. CDR3 DNA sequence: TGTGCCAGCAGCTTATTGGGGGCCAATGCTTACAATGAGCAGTTCTTC.

Concerning this clonotype: Relative to the germline gene, one junction end is altered; a read error may explain this. The chain recombines TRBV7-6 with TRBJ2-1; perhaps TRBD1 as D (5 bases). CDR1 is SGHVS and CDR2 is FNYEAQ in the germline V gene. The length of the CDR3 is 12 residues. CDR3 DNA sequence: TGTGCCAGCAGGTCAGGGTACAATGGGCAGTTCTTC. The encoded protein is CASRSGYNGQFF.

The CDR3 DNA reads as TGCAGTGCTAGAGGGTGGGGAACAGGGGGCACAGAGACCCAGTACTTC. Its translation is CSARGWGTGGTETQYF. J is TRBJ2-5 and V is TRBV20-1; 9 bases align to TRBD1. Germline lookup yields CDR1 DFQATT and CDR2 SNEGSKA (reference sequence). V lost 1 base, J lost 4 bases, and 10 bases stayed unmatched. This CDR3 region has 16 residues.

The chain couples TRBV6-5 to TRBJ1-2; D may be TRBD1 (5 bases). Germline values: CDR1 MNHEY, CDR2 SVGAGI. CDR3 length equals 14 residues. V gave up 4 bases and J gave up 8 bases, with 17 bases separating them. The CDR3 DNA follows: TGTGCCAGCAGTTCCACGACAGCTGTCTGGGGCTACACCTTC. Translating it yields CASSSTTAVWGYTF.

This clonotype has a handful of counts. The genes are TRBV7-2 and TRBJ2-3, with TRBD2 identical over 8 bases. Germline CDR1 is SGHTA and CDR2 is FQGNSA. V trimming: 0 bases; J trimming: 4 bases; junction bases outside the gene matches: 3. The CDR3 is 15 amino acids. This CDR3 reads CASSLAGGAADTQYF. CDR3 coding DNA: TGTGCCAGCAGCTTAGCCGGGGGGGCAGCAGATACGCAGTATTTT.

The V and J genes are TRBV29-1 and TRBJ2-5; 13 nucleotides agree with TRBD2. The CDR3 totals 14 residues. Trimming took 4 bases from V and 5 from J; bases not matched to a gene: 4. Germline-derived CDR1 and CDR2 are SQVTM and ANQGSEA. CDR3 residues: CSVAGLAGEETQYF. The CDR3, as DNA: TGCAGCGTTGCAGGACTAGCGGGGGAGGAGACCCAGTACTTC. Full variable domain (rest looked up from reference TRBV29-1 and TRBJ2-5): SAVISQKPSRDICQRGTSLTIQCQVDSQVTMMFWYRQQPGQSLTLIATANQGSEATYESGFVIDKFPISRPNLTFSTLTVSNMSPEDSSIYLCSVAGLAGEETQYFGPGTRLLVL.

This clonotype has more than one count but fewer than ten. The V call is TRBV5-1, the J call TRBJ2-3, with a tentative D call TRBD2 (6 bases). The germline CDR1 and CDR2 sequences are SGHRS and YFSETQ. The V gene lost 1 base and the J gene lost 2 bases, with 14 bases spanning the gap. The CDR3 runs 16 residues. This CDR3 reads CASSLRSSAPTDTQYF. The DNA for the CDR3 is TGCGCCAGCAGCTTGAGGTCTAGCGCCCCCACAGATACGCAGTATTTT.

The chain carries TRBV6-6 and TRBJ2-3; tentatively, D is TRBD2 (6 bases). This CDR3 contains 15 residues. Trimming removed 2 bases at V and 2 bases at J, with 11 bases between. Looked up from germline, CDR1 is MNHNY and CDR2 is SVGAGI (reference sequence). CDR3 region: CASSYLSGLTDTQYF. The CDR3 bases are TGTGCCAGCAGTTACCTGTCGGGACTCACAGATACGCAGTATTTT.

This rearrangement joins TRBV6-2 or TRBV6-3 to TRBJ2-1; tentatively, D is TRBD1 (6 bases). V shed 7 bases and J shed 9 bases, with 10 bases lying between them. The CDR3 spans 11 residues. CDR1 is MNHEY and CDR2 is SVGEGT in the germline V gene. CDR3 coding DNA: TGTGCCAGCACTCGAGGGGGTGAGCAGTTCTTC. The encoded protein is CASTRGGEQFF.

In this sample, this clonotype turned up a few times. The chain uses TRBV25-1 and TRBJ2-1, with 8 bases matching TRBD2. The germline gives CDR1 MGHDK, CDR2 SYGVNS. V was clipped by 8 bases and J by 1 base; unmatched bases: 7. CDR3 length: 15 residues. CDR3 residues: CASGWTSPSYNEQFF. In DNA, the CDR3 is TGTGCCAGCGGCTGGACTAGCCCTTCCTACAATGAGCAGTTCTTC.